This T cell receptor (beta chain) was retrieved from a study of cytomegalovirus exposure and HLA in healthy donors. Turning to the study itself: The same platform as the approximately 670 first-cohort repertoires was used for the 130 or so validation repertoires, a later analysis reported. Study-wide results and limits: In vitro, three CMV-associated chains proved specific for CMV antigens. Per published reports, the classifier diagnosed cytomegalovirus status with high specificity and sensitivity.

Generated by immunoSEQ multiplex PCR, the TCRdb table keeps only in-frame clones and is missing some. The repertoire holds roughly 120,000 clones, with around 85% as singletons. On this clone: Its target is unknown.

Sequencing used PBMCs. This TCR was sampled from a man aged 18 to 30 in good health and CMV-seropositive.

CDR3: CASSSNRQGGSPLHF. The DNA for the CDR3 is TGTGCCAGTAGTTCCAATCGACAGGGCGGTTCACCCCTCCACTTT. V is TRBV19 and J is TRBJ1-6; 7 bases are shared with TRBD1. CDR3 length: 15 amino acids. Looked up from germline, CDR1 is LNHDA and CDR2 is SQIVND (reference sequence). After removal of 5 bases from V and 9 bases from J, the junction contained 10 bases not matched to a gene. The complete variable domain, with remaining parts taken from reference TRBV19 and TRBJ1-6, reads DGGITQSPKYLFRKEGQNVTLSCEQNLNHDAMYWYRQDPGQGLRLIYYSQIVNDFQKGDIAEGYSVSREKKESFPLTVTSAQKNPTAFYLCASSSNRQGGSPLHFGNGTRLTVT.